This TCR beta chain was documented in a study of blood T cells in healthy people across ages. Findings and limits, study-wide: Higher naive T cell percentage went strongly together with higher TCR beta diversity.

As concerns this clonotype: Its antigen is unknown.

This CDR3 is built from 13 residues. V lost 2 bases to trimming and J lost 6 bases, with 7 bases between them. Combining a sample-barcoded 5' primer with a J-beta primer mix, a second PCR ran for 7 to 11 cycles. TCRdb passed the 5' RACE reads through MiXCR, listing each CDR3 protein once. Of about 640,000 distinct CDR3 sequences in the sample, 58% were seen once. The sequence came from a man in his sixties in good health. Sequenced material: blood. The V and J genes are TRBV12-3 or TRBV12-4 and TRBJ1-4; possible D gene TRBD1, 6 bases. CDR3 bases: TGTGCCAGCAGTTTAAACAGGGATGAAAAACTGTTTTTT. Translated: CASSLNRDEKLFF.